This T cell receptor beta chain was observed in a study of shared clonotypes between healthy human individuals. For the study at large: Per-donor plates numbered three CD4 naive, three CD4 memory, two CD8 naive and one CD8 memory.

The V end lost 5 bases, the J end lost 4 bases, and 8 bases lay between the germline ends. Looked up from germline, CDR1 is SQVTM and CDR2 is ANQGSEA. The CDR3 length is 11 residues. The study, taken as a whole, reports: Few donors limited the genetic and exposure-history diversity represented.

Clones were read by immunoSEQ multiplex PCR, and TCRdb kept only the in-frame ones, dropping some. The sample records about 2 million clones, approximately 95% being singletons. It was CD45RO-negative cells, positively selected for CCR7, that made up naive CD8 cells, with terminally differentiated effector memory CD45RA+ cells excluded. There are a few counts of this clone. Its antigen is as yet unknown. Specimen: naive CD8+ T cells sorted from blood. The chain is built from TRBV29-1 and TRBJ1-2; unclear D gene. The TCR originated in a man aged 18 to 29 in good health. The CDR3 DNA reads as TGCAGCGTTCTAGACACCTATGGCTACACCTTC. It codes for CSVLDTYGYTF. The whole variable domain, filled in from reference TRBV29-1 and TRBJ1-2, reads SAVISQKPSRDICQRGTSLTIQCQVDSQVTMMFWYRQQPGQSLTLIATANQGSEATYESGFVIDKFPISRPNLTFSTLTVSNMSPEDSSIYLCSVLDTYGYTFGSGTRLTVV.